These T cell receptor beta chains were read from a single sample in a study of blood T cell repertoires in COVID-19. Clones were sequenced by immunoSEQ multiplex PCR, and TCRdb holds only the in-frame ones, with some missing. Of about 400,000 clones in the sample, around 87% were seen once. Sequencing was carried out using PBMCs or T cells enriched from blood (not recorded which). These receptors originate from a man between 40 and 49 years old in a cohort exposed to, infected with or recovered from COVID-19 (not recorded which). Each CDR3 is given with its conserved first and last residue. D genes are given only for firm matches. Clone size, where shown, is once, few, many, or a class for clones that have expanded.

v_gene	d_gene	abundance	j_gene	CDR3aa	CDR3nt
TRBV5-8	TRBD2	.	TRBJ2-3	CASSLGTSGSTDTQYF	TGTGCCAGCAGCTTGGGTACTAGCGGGAGCACAGATACGCAGTATTTT
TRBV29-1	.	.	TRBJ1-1	CSVEVSMNTEAFF	TGCAGCGTTGAAGTTAGCATGAACACTGAAGCTTTCTTT
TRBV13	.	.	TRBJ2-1	CASTSGLAFNEQFF	TGTGCCAGCACCTCGGGGCTAGCGTTCAATGAGCAGTTCTTC
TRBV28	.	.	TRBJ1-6	CASRLYRALYSPLHF	TGTGCCAGCCGGCTATACAGGGCCCTTTATTCACCCCTCCACTTT
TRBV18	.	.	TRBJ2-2	CASSPNVGGHTGELFF	TGTGCCAGCTCACCGAATGTCGGGGGTCACACCGGGGAGCTGTTTTTT
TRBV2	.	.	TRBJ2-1	CASREMGNEQFF	TGTGCCAGCAGGGAGATGGGTAATGAGCAGTTCTTC
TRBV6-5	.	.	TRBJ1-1	CASKPPNTEAFF	TGTGCCAGCAAGCCACCGAACACTGAAGCTTTCTTT
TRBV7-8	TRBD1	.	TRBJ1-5	CASSFGDRDQPQHF	TGTGCCAGCAGCTTCGGGGACAGGGATCAGCCCCAGCATTTT
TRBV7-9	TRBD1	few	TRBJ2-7	CASSSDRGTPYEQYF	TGTGCCAGCAGCAGCGACAGGGGAACCCCCTACGAGCAGTACTTC
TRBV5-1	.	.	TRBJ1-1	CASSFTQGFTEAFF	TGCGCCAGCAGTTTCACACAGGGTTTCACTGAAGCTTTCTTT
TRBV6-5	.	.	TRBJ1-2	CASSYWQGKDGYTF	TGTGCCAGCAGTTATTGGCAGGGAAAGGATGGCTACACCTTC
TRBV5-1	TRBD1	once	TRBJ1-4	CASSSWTGYNEKLFF	TGCGCCAGCAGCTCCTGGACAGGCTATAATGAAAAACTGTTTTTT
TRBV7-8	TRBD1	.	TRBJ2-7	CASSPRDRSSYEQYF	TGTGCCAGCAGCCCCCGGGACAGGAGCTCCTACGAGCAGTACTTC
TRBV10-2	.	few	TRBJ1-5	CASSPSQGSNQPQHF	TGCGCCAGCTCTCCAAGTCAGGGGAGCAATCAGCCCCAGCATTTT
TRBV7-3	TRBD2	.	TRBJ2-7	CASSAPGRDEQYF	TGTGCCAGCAGCGCCCCTGGGAGGGACGAGCAGTACTTC
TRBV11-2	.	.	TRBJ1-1	CASSLGEGLRTEAFF	TGTGCCAGCAGCTTAGGGGAGGGTCTAAGGACTGAAGCTTTCTTT
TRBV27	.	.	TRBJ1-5	CASKSTGNQPQHF	TGTGCCAGCAAATCAACGGGTAATCAGCCCCAGCATTTT
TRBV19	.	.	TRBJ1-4	CASSIWAGPNEKLFF	TGTGCCAGTAGTATCTGGGCAGGGCCGAATGAAAAACTGTTTTTT
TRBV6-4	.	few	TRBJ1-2	CASRRGKGYGYTF	TGTGCCAGCAGGCGGGGGAAAGGCTATGGCTACACCTTC
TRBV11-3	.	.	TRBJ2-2	CASSLLTGELFF	TGTGCCAGCAGCTTACTCACCGGGGAGCTGTTTTTT
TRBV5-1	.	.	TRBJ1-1	CASSPTGLNTEAFF	TGCGCCAGCAGCCCGACAGGTCTGAACACTGAAGCTTTCTTT